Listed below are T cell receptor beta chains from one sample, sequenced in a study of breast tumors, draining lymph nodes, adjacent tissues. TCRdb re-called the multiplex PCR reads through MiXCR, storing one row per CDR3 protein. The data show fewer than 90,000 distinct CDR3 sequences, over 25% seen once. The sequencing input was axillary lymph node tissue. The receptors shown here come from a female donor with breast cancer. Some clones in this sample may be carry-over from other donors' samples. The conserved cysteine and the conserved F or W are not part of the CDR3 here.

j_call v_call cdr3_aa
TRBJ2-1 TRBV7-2 ASSPTGTNEQF
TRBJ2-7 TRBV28 ASSLKDWDTYEQY
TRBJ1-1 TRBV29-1 SVVGPPGSGIGAEAF
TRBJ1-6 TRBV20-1 SARDQSGGNSPLH
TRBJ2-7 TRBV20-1 SARPYGPYEQY
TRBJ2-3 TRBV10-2 ASSGGLADTDTQY
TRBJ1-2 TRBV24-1 ATSGQGFGYT
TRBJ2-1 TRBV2 ASTATSGANEQF
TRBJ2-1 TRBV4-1 ASRDIGLTRGNEQF
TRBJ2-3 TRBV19 ASSQGEGNTQY
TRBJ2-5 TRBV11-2 ASSSSRGSETQY
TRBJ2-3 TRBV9 ASSVGGLALDTPY
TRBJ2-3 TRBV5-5 ASSLVRAHTDTQY
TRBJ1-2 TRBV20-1 SARGGQTWANYGYT
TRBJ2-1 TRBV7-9 ASSFTSGRALNEQF
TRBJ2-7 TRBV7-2 ASSRPSGSSEQY
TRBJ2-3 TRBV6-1 ASILQLVAGGYTDTQY
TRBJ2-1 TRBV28 ASSLDYNEQF
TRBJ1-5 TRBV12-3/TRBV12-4 ASSPTGALNQPQH
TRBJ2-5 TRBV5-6 ASSLRQGGETQY
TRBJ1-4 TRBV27 ASSLRDPKRTNEKLF
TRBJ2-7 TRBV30 AFRILSSYEQY
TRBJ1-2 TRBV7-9 ASSLTTDSYGYT
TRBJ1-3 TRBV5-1 ASRGTVSGNTIY
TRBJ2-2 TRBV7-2 TSSGTRLAGGGTGELF
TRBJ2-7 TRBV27 VSSGVGLREQY
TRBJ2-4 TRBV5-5 ASSWTRGDKEWGGDIQY
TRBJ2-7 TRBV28 ASRERGGGTYEQY
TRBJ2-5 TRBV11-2 ASSQSGGGETQY
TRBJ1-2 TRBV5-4 ASSLTQDYGYT
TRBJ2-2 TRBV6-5 ASSHLAGDGTGELF
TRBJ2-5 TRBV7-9 ASSQEVTGEETRY
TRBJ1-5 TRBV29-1 SVEVDSNQPQH
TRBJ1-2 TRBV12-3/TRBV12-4 ASHRLGGQPYGHT
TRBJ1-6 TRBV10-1 ASSTYRGRDYNSPLH
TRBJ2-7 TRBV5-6 ASSLGTGGFEQY
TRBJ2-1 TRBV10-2 ASSEIGTKIYNEQF